The following is a TCR beta chain sequence with its context. As yet, its antigen is unknown. The source of the sample is a study of T-cell memory formation after mild COVID-19. Study information: TCR clusters were mostly donor specific.

Germline CDR1 reads MNHEY; CDR2 reads SVGAGI. With V trimmed by 4 bases and J by 5 bases, 7 bases remained unmatched. This CDR3 is built from 14 residues. TCRdb independently ran MiXCR on the 5' RACE reads; one entry per CDR3 protein. The sample gives about 140,000 distinct CDR3 sequences, 13% to 15% of which show up once; around 30% is in the top ten. General study findings and limits: Within pre-infection memory, some responding clones were found, suggesting cross-reactive memory joined.

This TCR came from an adult woman who had mild COVID-19 (a few samples of this study predate the infection). Cell type and time point are not known. V and J are TRBV6-5 and TRBJ2-7; the match to TRBD1 covers 8 bases. The specimen sequenced was PBMCs or a T cell subset sorted from them (not recorded which). CDR3 bases: TGTGCCAGCAGTTCAGGACAGGGTAAGGACGAGCAGTACTTC. Protein sequence: CASSSGQGKDEQYF.